This TCR beta chain was captured in a study of blood T cell repertoires in COVID-19. Study information: Acute and convalescent COVID-19 samples came from the United States, Italy and Spain. In each case, the material was cDNA or gDNA derived from T cells, B-cell-depleted T cells, or PBMCs.

Per the original data handling: Reference gene primer amplification yielded estimated nucleated cell counts. Data came from immunoSEQ multiplex PCR; TCRdb stores just in-frame clones and leaves some out. From that table come the V and J calls and clone size; the DNA was used to work out D and trimming. This table has about 74,000 clones, around nine tenths appearing once. Trimming left V 4 bases short and J 5 bases short, with 14 bases between. The CDR3 covers 14 residues. Germline-derived CDR1 and CDR2 are MNHEY and SMNVEV (reference sequence). J is TRBJ2-5 and V is TRBV27, with a tentative D call TRBD1 (6 bases). The sequencing sample was made of peripheral blood. This receptor was taken from a woman aged 80 or over with active or convalescent COVID-19. CDR3 nucleotide sequence: TGTGCCAGCAGTTCATGGTCAGGGGTCGAGACCCAGTACTTC. The encoded protein is CASSSWSGVETQYF.